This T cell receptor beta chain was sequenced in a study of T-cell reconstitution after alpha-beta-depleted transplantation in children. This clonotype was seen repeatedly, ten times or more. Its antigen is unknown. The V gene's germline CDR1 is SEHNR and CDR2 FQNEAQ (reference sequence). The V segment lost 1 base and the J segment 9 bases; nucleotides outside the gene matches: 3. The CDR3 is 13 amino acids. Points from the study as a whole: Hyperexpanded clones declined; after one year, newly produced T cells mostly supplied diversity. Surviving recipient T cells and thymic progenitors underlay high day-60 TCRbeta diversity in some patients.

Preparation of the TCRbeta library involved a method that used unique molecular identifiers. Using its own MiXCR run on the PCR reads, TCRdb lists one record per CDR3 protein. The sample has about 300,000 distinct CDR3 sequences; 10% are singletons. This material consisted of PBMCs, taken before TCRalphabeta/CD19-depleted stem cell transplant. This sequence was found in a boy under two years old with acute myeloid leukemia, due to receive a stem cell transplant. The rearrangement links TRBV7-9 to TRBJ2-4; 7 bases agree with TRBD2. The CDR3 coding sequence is TGTGCCAGCAGCTTAGGAGGGAGGGCCATTCAGTACTTC. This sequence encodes CASSLGGRAIQYF.